The 20 T cell receptor beta chains below all came from one sample that was sequenced in a study of T cell responses to AZD1222 COVID-19 vaccine. Sequencing was performed with immunoSEQ multiplex PCR; in TCRdb, only in-frame clones are kept and a portion is missing. The sample has 85,000 to 100,000 clones, approximately 90% seen once. Source: peripheral blood, taken on day 0 of AZD1222 vaccination. The receptors originated from an adult in good health.

This chain joins TRBV27 and TRBJ2-5; D might be TRBD2 (7 bases). Germline lookup yields CDR1 MNHEY and CDR2 SMNVEV (reference sequence). CDR3 length: 17 amino acids. Trimming took off 3 bases at V and 2 bases at J, with 19 bases between the two ends. The CDR3 region has the DNA TGTGCCAGCAGTTTTAGGTGGGGGGGCGGGGATCAAGAGACCCAGTACTTC. Amino acid sequence: CASSFRWGGGDQETQYF.

This clone turned up a few times. The rearrangement joins TRBV3-1 (or the pseudogene TRBV3-2) to TRBJ2-3; 12 nucleotides line up with TRBD2. Germline loops: CDR1 LGHDT, CDR2 YNNKEL (reference sequence). This CDR3 contains 19 residues. V lost 1 base and J lost 1; bases outside the gene matches: 9. The CDR3 DNA is TGTGCCAGCAGCCAAGTCCGGGGGACTAGCGGGCGACGCACAGATACGCAGTATTTT. This gives the protein CASSQVRGTSGRRTDTQYF.

This clone occurred a few times. The CDR3 sequence: CASSFLRDLTYEQYF. CDR3 DNA sequence: TGTGCCAGCAGCTTCCTCCGGGACCTGACCTACGAGCAGTACTTC. This chain connects TRBV5-5 to TRBJ2-7; D is perhaps TRBD1 or TRBD2 (5 bases each). The V gene lost 2 bases and the J gene lost 2 bases, with 14 bases spanning the gap. This CDR3 comprises 15 residues. The germline V gene encodes CDR1 SGHKS and CDR2 YYEKEE (reference sequence).

The genes are TRBV7-2 and TRBJ2-7; D not certain. Trimming shortened V by 1 base and J by 0 bases, and 10 bases separated the two germline ends. CDR3 length: 15 amino acids. The germline gives CDR1 SGHTA, CDR2 FQGNSA. CDR3 sequence (DNA): TGTGCCAGCAGCTTAGGGCCAGAAACCTCCTACGAGCAGTACTTC. Residues: CASSLGPETSYEQYF.

The rearrangement links TRBV12-5 to TRBJ2-7; D possibly corresponds to TRBD1 (6 bases). V lost 6 bases to trimming and J lost 3 bases, with 15 bases between them. The CDR3 is made up of 14 amino acids. Germline-derived CDR1 and CDR2 are LGHNT and FRNRAP. CDR3 DNA sequence: TGTGCTAGTGGCGAAATAAACAGGGTCTACGAGCAGTACTTC. Translated, it gives CASGEINRVYEQYF. Using reference TRBV12-5 and TRBJ2-7 for the parts outside the CDR3, the full variable domain is DARVTQTPRHKVTEMGQEVTMRCQPILGHNTVFWYRQTMMQGLELLAYFRNRAPLDDSGMPKDRFSAEMPDATLATLKIQPSEPRDSAVYFCASGEINRVYEQYFGPGTRLTVT.

The rearrangement joins TRBV14 to TRBJ2-7; the D is unclear. V was cut by 1 base and J by 2 bases, with 12 bases left in between. The germline V gene has CDR1 SGHDN and CDR2 FVKESK. The CDR3 sequence is 15 residues long. CDR3 in DNA: TGTGCCAGCAGCCAAGGGCTAAGGGTAACCTACGAGCAGTACTTC. This codes for CASSQGLRVTYEQYF.

The V gene is TRBV5-8, the J gene TRBJ2-1, with TRBD2 identical over 10 bases. CDR3 length: 16 residues. With V trimmed by 3 bases and J by 0 bases, 3 bases remained unmatched. Germline V gene data show CDR1 as SGHTS and CDR2 as YDEGEE. The CDR3 sequence is CASSSGLASSYNEQFF. The CDR3 DNA sequence: TGTGCCAGCAGCTCGGGACTAGCGAGCTCCTACAATGAGCAGTTCTTC.

This chain uses TRBV15 with TRBJ2-5; no clear D. This CDR3 has 12 amino acids. Trimming stripped 0 bases from V and 5 bases from J, with 4 bases between. The germline CDR1 and CDR2 sequences are LNHNV and YYDKDF (reference sequence). CDR3 DNA: TGTGCCACCAGCAGAGATATCGAGACCCAGTACTTC. It yields the protein CATSRDIETQYF.

The V call is TRBV4-2, the J call TRBJ2-2, with D possibly being TRBD1 or TRBD2 (6 bases each). The CDR3 sequence is 17 residues long. Germline V gene data show CDR1 as LGHNA and CDR2 as YNFKEQ. The V end lost 2 bases, the J end lost 3 bases, and 16 bases lay between the germline ends. The DNA for the CDR3 is TGTGCCAGCAGCCAATATGGTAGGGGGGCGGACACCGGGGAGCTGTTTTTT. The encoded protein is CASSQYGRGADTGELFF.

This clone was recorded once. This chain's CDR3 is CASSFAEAMPLHF. CDR3 nucleotide sequence: TGTGCCAGCAGTTTTGCAGAAGCTATGCCCCTCCACTTT. The V gene is TRBV27, the J gene TRBJ1-6; no clear D. The CDR3 totals 13 residues. From germline, CDR1 is MNHEY and CDR2 SMNVEV (reference sequence). V was pared by 3 bases and J by 13 bases, with 13 bases between.

V and J are TRBV3-1 (or the pseudogene TRBV3-2) and TRBJ1-2, with 7 bases identical to TRBD1. Losses at the gene ends were 8 bases for V and 4 bases for J; bases not matched to a gene: 13. CDR3 length equals 15 residues. The V gene's germline CDR1 is LGHDT and CDR2 YNNKEL (reference sequence). The CDR3 is CASSPNSDRAYGYTF. CDR3 in DNA: TGTGCCAGCTCGCCTAACTCAGACAGGGCCTATGGCTACACCTTC.

In DNA form, the CDR3 reads TGTGCCAGCGCAGGGACAGGGGGCATCGGTTCACCCCTCCACTTT. Protein product: CASAGTGGIGSPLHF. The chain links TRBV9 to TRBJ1-6; 12 nucleotides match TRBD1. CDR3 length: 15 amino acids. V lost 7 bases to trimming and J lost 9 bases; unmatched junction nucleotides: 8. Germline-derived CDR1 and CDR2 are SGDLS and YYNGEE. The entire variable domain, with the rest obtained from reference TRBV9 and TRBJ1-6, is as follows: DSGVTQTPKHLITATGQRVTLRCSPRSGDLSVYWYQQSLDQGLQFLIQYYNGEERAKGNILERFSAQQFPDLHSELNLSSLELGDSALYFCASAGTGGIGSPLHFGNGTRLTVT.

The V call is TRBV5-4, the J call TRBJ1-1; 9 nucleotides align to TRBD1. Germline V gene lookup returns CDR1 SGHNT and CDR2 YYREEE (reference sequence). The CDR3 is made up of 15 amino acids. J was trimmed by 3 bases and V by 4 bases; bases with no gene match: 7. The CDR3 bases are TGTGCCAGCAGCCTTCGGACAGGGGTAGACACTGAAGCTTTCTTT. Translation gives CASSLRTGVDTEAFF.

V gene TRBV9 combines with J gene TRBJ1-5; unclear D gene. The V gene's germline CDR1 is SGDLS and CDR2 YYNGEE. Trimming took off 0 bases at V and 7 bases at J, with 8 bases between the two ends. The CDR3 has 13 amino acids. The CDR3 DNA sequence: TGTGCCAGCAGCGTAGGGATCGGGCAGCCCCAGCATTTT. As protein: CASSVGIGQPQHF.

This clone has just one count. This chain links TRBV9 with TRBJ2-5; possible D gene TRBD2, 6 bases. The germline V gene encodes CDR1 SGDLS and CDR2 YYNGEE. Between the trimmed V and J ends, which lost 6 bases and 3 bases, there was a span of 21 bases. The CDR3 covers 16 residues. The CDR3 reads CASTLGRGALEETQYF. CDR3 coding DNA: TGTGCCAGCACCCTAGGCCGCGGGGCCTTGGAAGAGACCCAGTACTTC.

The J gene is TRBJ1-2, the V gene TRBV28, with D possibly matching TRBD1 (6 bases). The CDR3 has 12 amino acids. Germline V gene lookup returns CDR1 MDHEN and CDR2 SYDVKM. The germline V and J ends were trimmed by 4 bases and 6 bases, with 9 bases remaining between them. This chain's CDR3 is CASSYRDHGYTF. Here the CDR3 DNA reads TGTGCCAGCAGTTACAGGGATCATGGCTACACCTTC.

This chain uses TRBV28 with TRBJ1-5; D not certain. Germline CDR1 and CDR2: MDHEN and SYDVKM. Trimming pared 7 bases from V and 7 bases from J, leaving 11 bases between. This CDR3 is built from 12 residues. The CDR3 region has the DNA TGTGCCAGCATTTCCGGAAACCAGCCCCAGCATTTT. It is translated as CASISGNQPQHF.

The chain is built from TRBV27 and TRBJ2-7; maybe TRBD1 (6 bases). Germline V gene data show CDR1 as MNHEY and CDR2 as SMNVEV (reference sequence). V lost 8 bases and J lost 0, with 11 bases in between. The CDR3 length is 13 residues. CDR3 protein: CASGQSFSYEQYF. In nucleotides, the CDR3 is TGTGCCAGCGGACAGTCCTTCTCCTACGAGCAGTACTTC.

The chain carries TRBV6-5 and TRBJ2-7, with 7 bases aligning to TRBD1. The CDR3 totals 14 residues. Germline V lookup: CDR1 MNHEY, CDR2 SVGAGI. After removal of 6 bases from V and 1 base from J, the junction contained 6 bases not matched to a gene. CDR3 protein: CASRPGQDSYEQYF. CDR3 DNA: TGTGCCAGCAGGCCCGGACAGGATTCCTACGAGCAGTACTTC.

In its sample, this clone was seen a few times. This sequence joins TRBV25-1 and TRBJ1-2; TRBD1 matches 7 bases. Germline V gives CDR1 MGHDK, CDR2 SYGVNS. The length of the CDR3 is 15 residues. Germline trimming cut 1 base from V and 8 bases from J; bases unmatched to any gene: 10. DNA of the CDR3: TGTGCCAGCAGTGAATGGTCAGGGGGACGTGGCGGCTACACCTTC. Translated, it gives CASSEWSGGRGGYTF.